These 14 T cell receptor beta chains came from one sample sequenced in a study of T cell responses to AZD1222 COVID-19 vaccine. Assay used: immunoSEQ multiplex PCR; TCRdb lists only in-frame clones, some missing. The profile shows under 150,000 clones, around nine tenths of them singletons. The starting material was peripheral blood, obtained on day 0 of AZD1222 vaccination. The source is an adult in good health.

The chain is built from TRBV6-5 and TRBJ1-1, with D hard to call. V was pared by 2 bases and J by 2 bases, with 12 bases between. The CDR3 has 15 amino acids. The germline V gene has CDR1 MNHEY and CDR2 SVGAGI. The CDR3 nucleotides are TGTGCCAGCAGTTACGAGGGCGCTCAAAACACTGAAGCTTTCTTT. The encoded protein is CASSYEGAQNTEAFF.

The V gene is TRBV27, the J gene TRBJ2-1; 8 nucleotides align to TRBD2. This CDR3 spans 17 amino acids. Per germline, CDR1 MNHEY and CDR2 SMNVEV (reference sequence). V lost 5 bases to trimming and J lost 3 bases; unmatched junction nucleotides: 12. CDR3 nucleotides: TGTGCCAGCAGTACTGCTTCCCGGGGGGGCAACTACAATGAGCAGTTCTTC. It yields the protein CASSTASRGGNYNEQFF.

The J gene is TRBJ1-2, the V gene TRBV30; D not resolved. Germline V gives CDR1 GTSNPN, CDR2 SVGIG (reference sequence). V was pared by 0 bases and J by 8 bases, with 4 bases between. This CDR3 comprises 10 residues. CDR3 sequence: CAWSVNGYTF. Written as DNA, the CDR3 is TGTGCCTGGAGTGTAAACGGCTACACCTTC.

The V gene is TRBV19, the J gene TRBJ2-7; D unclear. Per germline, CDR1 LNHDA and CDR2 SQIVND (reference sequence). V lost 6 bases to trimming and J lost 2 bases, with 17 bases between them. The CDR3 has 15 residues. The CDR3 spells CASSPQPVGTYEQYF. The CDR3 nucleotides are TGTGCCAGTAGCCCGCAGCCCGTAGGTACCTACGAGCAGTACTTC.

V usage is TRBV11-3 and J usage is TRBJ1-3; D unclear. The CDR3 has 15 residues. V was shortened by 3 bases and J by 4 bases, with 13 bases between the two germline ends. CDR1 is SGHNT, CDR2 YENEEA, per germline. The CDR3 nucleotides read TGTGCCAGCAGCTTGACCCAAGGGTGGGGAAACACCATATATTTT. Translation: CASSLTQGWGNTIYF.

V is TRBV10-3 and J is TRBJ2-7, with 7 bases aligning to TRBD2. Germline CDR1 is ENHRY and CDR2 is SYGVKD. The CDR3 is made up of 13 amino acids. DNA of the CDR3: TGTGCTTCTGGGGTAGCGGGTAACTACGAGCAGTACTTC. It yields the protein CASGVAGNYEQYF.

A word on this clone: The identical CDR3 is also encoded by other nucleotide sequences in the sample. V usage is TRBV30 and J usage is TRBJ1-3, with no clear D. Germline CDR1 GTSNPN, CDR2 SVGIG (reference sequence). With 0 bases removed from V and 1 base from J, the gap between germline ends came to 4 bases. This CDR3 contains 13 residues. The CDR3 nucleotides are TGTGCCTGGAGTGTAGGGTCTGGAAACACCATATATTTT. Translated, it gives CAWSVGSGNTIYF.

The table lists this clone with a count of one. The rearrangement links TRBV28 to TRBJ2-7; 10 bases are a match to TRBD1. CDR1 MDHEN and CDR2 SYDVKM come from the germline V gene. The V segment lost 6 bases and the J segment 6 bases; nucleotides outside the gene matches: 11. The CDR3 has 15 residues. The CDR3 loop reads CASSPMTGTGVEQYF. CDR3 nucleotide sequence: TGTGCCAGCAGCCCGATGACCGGGACAGGGGTCGAGCAGTACTTC.

The rearrangement uses TRBV24-1 and TRBJ2-7; no definite D call. Germline V gene sequence: CDR1 KGHDR, CDR2 SFDVKD. The CDR3 length is 13 residues. Trimming left V 5 bases short and J 7 bases short, with 14 bases between. CDR3 DNA sequence: TGTGCCACCAGTGGGATCGATAGGGCGGAGCAGTACTTC. It codes for CATSGIDRAEQYF.

The chain joins TRBV6-5 to TRBJ1-6; weak D call: TRBD1 (6 bases). Germline CDR1 and CDR2: MNHEY and SVGAGI. The CDR3 is 13 residues long. V lost 7 bases and J lost 10, with 14 bases in between. The CDR3 loop reads CASITGLESPLHF. The CDR3 DNA is TGTGCCAGCATTACAGGGCTTGAATCACCCCTCCACTTT.

The CDR3 sequence is CASSPFGGNTEAFF. The CDR3 nucleotides are TGCGCCAGCAGCCCATTTGGGGGTAACACTGAAGCTTTCTTT. This chain connects TRBV5-1 to TRBJ1-1; a possible D gene is TRBD1 (5 bases). Deletions cut 4 bases from V and 2 bases from J, with 12 bases between. Germline V gene sequence: CDR1 SGHRS, CDR2 YFSETQ. This CDR3 contains 14 residues.

This chain connects TRBV7-2 to TRBJ2-7, with 7 nucleotides matching TRBD2. Per the germline V gene, CDR1 is SGHTA and CDR2 is FQGNSA. The CDR3 runs to 14 residues. J gave up 4 bases and V 5 bases, and 8 bases lay outside the gene matches. The CDR3 here is CASSIRDGGYEQYF. The CDR3 DNA sequence: TGTGCCAGCAGCATCAGGGACGGGGGGTACGAGCAGTACTTC.

The CDR3 nucleotides are TGCGCCAGCACTAAAACAGGGGGCTCCTACGAGCAGTACTTC. Translated: CASTKTGGSYEQYF. The chain recombines TRBV5-1 with TRBJ2-7; 8 nucleotides agree with TRBD1. The CDR3 runs 14 residues. Germline V gene sequence: CDR1 SGHRS, CDR2 YFSETQ. The V and J ends lost 6 bases and 0 bases, in that order; junction bases with no gene match: 5.

The chain recombines TRBV3-1 (or the pseudogene TRBV3-2) with TRBJ2-3, with 9 bases lining up with TRBD1. The CDR3 runs to 15 residues. After removal of 4 bases from V and 3 bases from J, the junction contained 5 bases not matched to a gene. From germline, CDR1 is LGHDT and CDR2 YNNKEL (reference sequence). The CDR3 spells CASSLGTGKTDTQYF. The CDR3 DNA follows: TGTGCCAGCAGCCTCGGGACAGGGAAAACAGATACGCAGTATTTT.